This TCR beta chain was sequenced in a study of cytomegalovirus exposure and HLA in healthy donors. The CDR3 is 18 residues long. Regarding the study as a whole: There were a few CMV-associated chains whose specificity for CMV antigens was confirmed in vitro. It was reported in a later analysis that an Asian-associated ancestry cluster showed fewer N-insertions than the 666-donor mean.

On this clone itself: Its antigen is still unknown.

The PCR was carried out with 60 Vbeta primers and 13 Jbeta primers. Data came from immunoSEQ multiplex PCR; TCRdb stores just in-frame clones and leaves some out. The record lists more than 75,000 clones, of which the ten most abundant hold roughly 15%. This receptor was obtained from a man aged 45-65 years in good health and CMV-seropositive. This chain joins TRBV21-1 and TRBJ2-7; TRBD1, the D gene given by the table, was not confirmed from the DNA. TRBV21-1 is deemed a pseudogene. Sample: PBMCs. The CDR3: CASSKALGQSAYSYEQYF. As DNA, the CDR3 is TGTGCCAGCAGCAAAGCTCTCGGACAGTCAGCGTACTCCTACGAGCAGTACTTC.